A selection of T cell receptor beta chains follows, all from one sample in a study of cytomegalovirus exposure and HLA in healthy donors. Using immunoSEQ multiplex PCR, the repertoire was profiled, and TCRdb retains in-frame clones only, with some absent. The table records under 200,000 clones, roughly 90% of them present only once. Input material: PBMCs. Receptors originate from a woman between 18 and 30 years old in good health and CMV-seronegative. The CDR3 runs from the conserved cysteine through the conserved F or W.

CDR3 protein: CASSIKASQEQTSF; V gene: TRBV19; J gene: TRBJ1-2
CDR3 protein: CASSPGLNTEAFF; V gene: TRBV18; J gene: TRBJ1-1
CDR3 protein: CASSEWQGKTEAFF; V gene: TRBV2; J gene: TRBJ1-1
CDR3 protein: CASSAWAEANYGYTF; V gene: TRBV19; J gene: TRBJ1-2
CDR3 protein: CSAEESYGYTF; V gene: TRBV20-1; J gene: TRBJ1-2
CDR3 protein: CASHYRGSHTEAFF; V gene: TRBV19; J gene: TRBJ1-1
CDR3 protein: CASSLETGGPGYGYTF; V gene: TRBV5-6; J gene: TRBJ1-2
CDR3 protein: CASSAGEAGGSPLHF; V gene: TRBV9; J gene: TRBJ1-6
CDR3 protein: CASSVEGVRHQPQHF; V gene: TRBV9; J gene: TRBJ1-5
CDR3 protein: CASSFGQNTEAFF; V gene: TRBV5-1; J gene: TRBJ1-1
CDR3 protein: CASSWTGREQYF; V gene: TRBV5-4; J gene: TRBJ2-7
CDR3 protein: CSGRDRVNTEAFF; V gene: TRBV29-1; J gene: TRBJ1-1
CDR3 protein: CASSPGTSGNTDTQYF; V gene: TRBV18; J gene: TRBJ2-3
CDR3 protein: CASRSREDQPQHF; V gene: TRBV5-5; J gene: TRBJ1-5
CDR3 protein: CASSLGTPNNEKLFF; V gene: TRBV4-3; J gene: TRBJ1-4
CDR3 protein: CASRGRGNTEAFF; V gene: TRBV6-6; J gene: TRBJ1-1
CDR3 protein: CASRKGQGDFGYGYTF; V gene: TRBV6-6; J gene: TRBJ1-2
CDR3 protein: CASSVGNELWYGGETQYF; V gene: TRBV5-1; J gene: TRBJ2-5
CDR3 protein: CASRLGPGEGETQYF; V gene: TRBV7-2; J gene: TRBJ2-5
CDR3 protein: CASSLAPGRAYEQYF; V gene: TRBV7-9; J gene: TRBJ2-7
CDR3 protein: CASSLREAGANVLTF; V gene: TRBV5-4; J gene: TRBJ2-6
CDR3 protein: CASSWDSSTDTQYF; V gene: TRBV5-4; J gene: TRBJ2-3
CDR3 protein: CASSVGTSGILEQFF; V gene: TRBV10-1; J gene: TRBJ2-1
CDR3 protein: CASSLAGGTSATYNEQFF; V gene: TRBV5-1; J gene: TRBJ2-1
CDR3 protein: CASSPILTGDVGPTPNYGYTF; V gene: TRBV5-1; J gene: TRBJ1-2
CDR3 protein: CASGLEGYGYTF; V gene: TRBV2; J gene: TRBJ1-2
CDR3 protein: CATRDLETQYF; V gene: TRBV15; J gene: TRBJ2-5
CDR3 protein: CASSLAFSDGYTF; V gene: TRBV7-9; J gene: TRBJ1-2
CDR3 protein: CASSPIRHESGRGDEQYF; V gene: TRBV18; J gene: TRBJ2-7
CDR3 protein: CASSVVPLSRGRENEQFF; V gene: TRBV9; J gene: TRBJ2-1
CDR3 protein: CASSDGMGDTQYF; V gene: TRBV2; J gene: TRBJ2-3
CDR3 protein: CASSSGLAGNTGELFF; V gene: TRBV13; J gene: TRBJ2-2
CDR3 protein: CASSSREVLKSETQYF; V gene: TRBV7-2; J gene: TRBJ2-5
CDR3 protein: CASSERRSEGDEQYF; V gene: TRBV2; J gene: TRBJ2-7
CDR3 protein: CATNPGGHGANVLTF; V gene: TRBV19; J gene: TRBJ2-6
CDR3 protein: CASGAGRGTGELFF; V gene: TRBV5-1; J gene: TRBJ2-2
CDR3 protein: CASSDGTSGGTDTQYF; V gene: TRBV7-2; J gene: TRBJ2-3
CDR3 protein: CASRGTIAHNEQFF; V gene: TRBV6-5; J gene: TRBJ2-1
CDR3 protein: CASSGTGGEGGYTF; V gene: TRBV2; J gene: TRBJ1-2
CDR3 protein: CASAGFSYEQYF; V gene: TRBV27; J gene: TRBJ2-7